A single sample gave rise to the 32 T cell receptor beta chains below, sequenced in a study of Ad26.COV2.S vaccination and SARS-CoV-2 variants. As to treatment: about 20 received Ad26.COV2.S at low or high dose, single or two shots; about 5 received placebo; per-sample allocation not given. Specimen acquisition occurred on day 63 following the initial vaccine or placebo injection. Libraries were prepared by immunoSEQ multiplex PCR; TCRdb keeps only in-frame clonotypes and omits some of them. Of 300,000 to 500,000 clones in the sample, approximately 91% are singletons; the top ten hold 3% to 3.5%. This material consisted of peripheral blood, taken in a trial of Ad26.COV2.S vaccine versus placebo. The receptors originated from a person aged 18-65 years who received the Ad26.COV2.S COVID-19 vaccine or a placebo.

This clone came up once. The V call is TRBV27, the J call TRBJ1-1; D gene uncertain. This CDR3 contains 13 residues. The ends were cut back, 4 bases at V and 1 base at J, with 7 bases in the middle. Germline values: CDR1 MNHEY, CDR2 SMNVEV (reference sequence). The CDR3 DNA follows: TGTGCCAGCAGTTACGAGCCGAACACTGAAGCTTTCTTT. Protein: CASSYEPNTEAFF.

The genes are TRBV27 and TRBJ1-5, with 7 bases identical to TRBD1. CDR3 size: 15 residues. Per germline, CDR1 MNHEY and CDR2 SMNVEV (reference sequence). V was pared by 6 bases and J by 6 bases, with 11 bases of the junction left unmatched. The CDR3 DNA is TGTGCCAGCAGGACTACCCAGGGGGGAGTTCAGCCCCAGCATTTT. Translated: CASRTTQGGVQPQHF.

CDR3 protein: CAIRSESSGNTIYF. The CDR3 nucleotides read TGTGCCATCAGATCAGAGAGCTCTGGAAACACCATATATTTT. The chain carries TRBV10-3 and TRBJ1-3; D gene ambiguous. CDR1 ENHRY and CDR2 SYGVKD come from the germline V gene. The V end was cut by 6 bases, the J end by 0 bases, with 9 bases between. The length of the CDR3 is 14 residues.

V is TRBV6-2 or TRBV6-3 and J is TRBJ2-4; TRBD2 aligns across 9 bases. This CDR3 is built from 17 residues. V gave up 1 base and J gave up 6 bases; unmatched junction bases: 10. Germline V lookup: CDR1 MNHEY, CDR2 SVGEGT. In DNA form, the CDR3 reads TGTGCCAGCAGTTACTTAGCGGGGGACCCTTTTTCAAACATTCAGTACTTC. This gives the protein CASSYLAGDPFSNIQYF.

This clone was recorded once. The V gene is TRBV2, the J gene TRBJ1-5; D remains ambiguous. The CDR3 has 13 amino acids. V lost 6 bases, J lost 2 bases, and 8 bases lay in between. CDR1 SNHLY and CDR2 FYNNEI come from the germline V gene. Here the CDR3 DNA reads TGTGCCAGCAGGGGTCAGGGCAATCAGCCCCAGCATTTT. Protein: CASRGQGNQPQHF.

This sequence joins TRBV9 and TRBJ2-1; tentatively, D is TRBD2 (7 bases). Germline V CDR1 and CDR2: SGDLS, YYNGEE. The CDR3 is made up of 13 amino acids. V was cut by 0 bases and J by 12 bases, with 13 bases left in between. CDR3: CASSVGAGEGQFF. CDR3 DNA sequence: TGTGCCAGCAGCGTAGGGGCAGGGGAGGGGCAGTTCTTC.

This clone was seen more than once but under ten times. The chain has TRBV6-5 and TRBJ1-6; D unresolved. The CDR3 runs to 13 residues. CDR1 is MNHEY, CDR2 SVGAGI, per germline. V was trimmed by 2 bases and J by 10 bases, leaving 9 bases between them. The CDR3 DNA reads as TGTGCCAGCAGTTACCTATCCGACTCACCCCTCCACTTT. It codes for CASSYLSDSPLHF.

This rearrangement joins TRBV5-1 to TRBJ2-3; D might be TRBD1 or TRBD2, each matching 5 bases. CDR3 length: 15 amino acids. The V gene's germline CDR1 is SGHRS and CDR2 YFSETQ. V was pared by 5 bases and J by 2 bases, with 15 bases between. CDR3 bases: TGCGCCAGCAGGTACTCCGGGACCGACACAGATACGCAGTATTTT. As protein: CASRYSGTDTDTQYF.

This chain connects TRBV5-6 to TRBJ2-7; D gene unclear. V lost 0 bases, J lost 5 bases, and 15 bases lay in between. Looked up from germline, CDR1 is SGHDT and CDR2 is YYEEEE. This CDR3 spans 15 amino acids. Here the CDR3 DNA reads TGTGCCAGCAGCTTGGGGCAGCCGGTCCCCCACGAGCAGTACTTC. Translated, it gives CASSLGQPVPHEQYF. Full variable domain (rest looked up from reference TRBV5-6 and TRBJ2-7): DAGVTQSPTHLIKTRGQQVTLRCSPKSGHDTVSWYQQALGQGPQFIFQYYEEEERQRGNFPDRFSGHQFPNYSSELNVNALLLGDSALYLCASSLGQPVPHEQYFGPGTRLTVT.

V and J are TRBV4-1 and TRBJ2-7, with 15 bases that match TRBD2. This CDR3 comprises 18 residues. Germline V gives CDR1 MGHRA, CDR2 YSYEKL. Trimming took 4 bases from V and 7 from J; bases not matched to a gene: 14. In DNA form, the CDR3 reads TGCGCCAGCAGCCCCGGGACTAGCGGGGGGCCGGCAGTATCGGAGCAGTACTTC. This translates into CASSPGTSGGPAVSEQYF.

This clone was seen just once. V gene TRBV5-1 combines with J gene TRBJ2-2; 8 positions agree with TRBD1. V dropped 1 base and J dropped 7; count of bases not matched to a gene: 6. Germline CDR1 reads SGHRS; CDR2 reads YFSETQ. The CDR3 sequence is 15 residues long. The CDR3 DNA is TGCGCCAGCAGCTTGAGGCAGGGGGCGATCGGGGAGCTGTTTTTT. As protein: CASSLRQGAIGELFF.

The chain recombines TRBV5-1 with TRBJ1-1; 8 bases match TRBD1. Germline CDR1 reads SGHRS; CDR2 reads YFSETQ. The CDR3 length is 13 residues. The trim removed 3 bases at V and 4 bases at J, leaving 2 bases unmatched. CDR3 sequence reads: CASSYGQGTEAFF. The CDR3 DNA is TGCGCCAGCAGCTACGGACAGGGCACTGAAGCTTTCTTT.

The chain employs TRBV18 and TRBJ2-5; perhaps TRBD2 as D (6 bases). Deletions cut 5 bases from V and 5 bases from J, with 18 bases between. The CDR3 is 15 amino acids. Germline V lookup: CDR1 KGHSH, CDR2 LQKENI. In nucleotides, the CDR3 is TGTGCCAGCTCATCCTTGACTAGTGCTGTTGAGACCCAGTACTTC. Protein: CASSSLTSAVETQYF.

The CDR3 is CASSYNPRLASSYEQYF. DNA for the CDR3: TGTGCCAGCAGTTACAATCCGCGACTAGCAAGTTCCTACGAGCAGTACTTC. J is TRBJ2-7 and V is TRBV6-2 or TRBV6-3; 7 nucleotides align to TRBD2. The germline V gene encodes CDR1 MNHEY and CDR2 SVGEGT. CDR3 size: 17 residues. V shed 2 bases, J shed 1 base, and the junction held 11 bases outside the gene matches.

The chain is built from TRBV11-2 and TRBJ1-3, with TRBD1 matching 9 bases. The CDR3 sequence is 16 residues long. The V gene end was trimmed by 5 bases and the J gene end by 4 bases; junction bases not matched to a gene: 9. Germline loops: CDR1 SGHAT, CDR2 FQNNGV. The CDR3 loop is CASSDTGTGYGNTIYF. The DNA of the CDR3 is TGTGCCAGCAGCGATACCGGGACAGGGTACGGAAACACCATATATTTT.

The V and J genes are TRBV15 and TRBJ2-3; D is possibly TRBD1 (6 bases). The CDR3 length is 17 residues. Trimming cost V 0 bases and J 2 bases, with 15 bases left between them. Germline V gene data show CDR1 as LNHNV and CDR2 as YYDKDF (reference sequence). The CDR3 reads CATSRDRGGKLTDTQYF. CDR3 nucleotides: TGTGCCACCAGCAGAGATCGAGGGGGTAAACTCACAGATACGCAGTATTTT.

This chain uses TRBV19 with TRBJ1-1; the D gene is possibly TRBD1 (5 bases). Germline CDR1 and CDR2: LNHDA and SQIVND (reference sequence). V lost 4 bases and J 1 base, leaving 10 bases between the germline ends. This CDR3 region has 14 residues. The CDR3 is CASSTDRENTEAFF. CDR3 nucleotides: TGTGCCAGTAGTACCGACAGAGAGAACACTGAAGCTTTCTTT.

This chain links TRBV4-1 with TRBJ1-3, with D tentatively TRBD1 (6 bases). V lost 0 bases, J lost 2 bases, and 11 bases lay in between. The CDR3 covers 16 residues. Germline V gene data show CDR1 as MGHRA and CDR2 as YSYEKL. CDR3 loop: CASSQDTGNAGNTIYF. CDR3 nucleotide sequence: TGCGCCAGCAGCCAAGATACAGGGAATGCTGGAAACACCATATATTTT.

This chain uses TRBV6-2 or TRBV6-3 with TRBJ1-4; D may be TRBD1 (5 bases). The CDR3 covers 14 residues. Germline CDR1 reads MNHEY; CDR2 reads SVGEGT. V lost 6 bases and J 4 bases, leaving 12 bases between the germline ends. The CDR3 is CASSLGRSNEKLFF. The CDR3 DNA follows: TGTGCCAGCAGCCTGGGACGGAGTAATGAAAAACTGTTTTTT.

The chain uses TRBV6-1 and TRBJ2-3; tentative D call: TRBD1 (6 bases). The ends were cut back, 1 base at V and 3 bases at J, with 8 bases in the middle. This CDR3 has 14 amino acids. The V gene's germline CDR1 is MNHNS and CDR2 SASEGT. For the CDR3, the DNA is TGTGCCAGCAGTGAAGACAGGGAAACAGATACGCAGTATTTT. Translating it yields CASSEDRETDTQYF.

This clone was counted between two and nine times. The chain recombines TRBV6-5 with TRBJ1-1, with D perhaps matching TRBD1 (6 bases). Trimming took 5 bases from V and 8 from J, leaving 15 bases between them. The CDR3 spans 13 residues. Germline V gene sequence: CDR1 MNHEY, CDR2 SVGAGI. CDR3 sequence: CASSTDSWMEAFF. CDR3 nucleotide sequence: TGTGCCAGCAGTACGGACAGTTGGATGGAAGCTTTCTTT.

The DNA of the CDR3 is TGTGCCAGCCCTGGACTAGGCCCTCGGGATGAGCAGTTCTTC. Encoded protein: CASPGLGPRDEQFF. This chain uses TRBV2 with TRBJ2-1; 7 positions match TRBD2. V trimming: 8 bases; J trimming: 8 bases; junction bases outside the gene matches: 12. Germline V CDR1 and CDR2: SNHLY, FYNNEI. The CDR3 spans 14 residues.

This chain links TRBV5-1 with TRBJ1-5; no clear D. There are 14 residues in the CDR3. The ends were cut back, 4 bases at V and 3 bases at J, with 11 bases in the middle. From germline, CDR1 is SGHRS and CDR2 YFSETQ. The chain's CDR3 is CASSVDGSNQPQHF. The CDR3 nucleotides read TGCGCCAGCAGCGTGGACGGATCCAATCAGCCCCAGCATTTT. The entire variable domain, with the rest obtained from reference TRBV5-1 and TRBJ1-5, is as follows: KAGVTQTPRYLIKTRGQQVTLSCSPISGHRSVSWYQQTPGQGLQFLFEYFSETQRNKGNFPGRFSGRQFSNSRSEMNVSTLELGDSALYLCASSVDGSNQPQHFGDGTRLSIL.

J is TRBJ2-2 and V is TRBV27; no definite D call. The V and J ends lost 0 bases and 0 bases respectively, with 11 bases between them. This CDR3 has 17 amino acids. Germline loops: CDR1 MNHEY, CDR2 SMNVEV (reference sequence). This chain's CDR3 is CASSLSAGLANTGELFF. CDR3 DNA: TGTGCCAGCAGTTTATCGGCAGGCCTCGCGAACACCGGGGAGCTGTTTTTT.

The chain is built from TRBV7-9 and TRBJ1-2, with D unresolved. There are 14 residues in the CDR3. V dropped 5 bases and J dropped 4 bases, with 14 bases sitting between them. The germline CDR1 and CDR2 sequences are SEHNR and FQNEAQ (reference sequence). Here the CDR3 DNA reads TGTGCCAGCAGCCCAGGAGGCCGACTCTATGGCTACACCTTC. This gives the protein CASSPGGRLYGYTF.

The CDR3 here is CASSFRDWGYTF. The CDR3 DNA is TGTGCCAGCAGCTTCCGCGATTGGGGCTACACCTTC. The rearrangement joins TRBV7-9 to TRBJ1-2; D unresolved. The CDR3 runs to 12 residues. Germline V gene lookup returns CDR1 SEHNR and CDR2 FQNEAQ (reference sequence). Trimming cost V 3 bases and J 8 bases, with 10 bases left between them.

CDR3 sequence: CASRLTQADSPLHF. Here the CDR3 DNA reads TGCGCCAGCAGGTTGACCCAGGCGGACTCACCCCTCCACTTT. The V and J genes are TRBV5-1 and TRBJ1-6; D remains unclear. Germline values: CDR1 SGHRS, CDR2 YFSETQ. Trimming stripped 5 bases from V and 10 bases from J, with 16 bases between. The CDR3 sequence is 14 residues long.

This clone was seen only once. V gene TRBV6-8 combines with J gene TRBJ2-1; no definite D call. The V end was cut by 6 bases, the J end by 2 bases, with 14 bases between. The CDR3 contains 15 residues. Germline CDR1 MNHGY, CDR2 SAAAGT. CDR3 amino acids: CASSLDPRAYNEQFF. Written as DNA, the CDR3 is TGTGCCAGCAGCCTCGACCCTCGGGCCTACAATGAGCAGTTCTTC.

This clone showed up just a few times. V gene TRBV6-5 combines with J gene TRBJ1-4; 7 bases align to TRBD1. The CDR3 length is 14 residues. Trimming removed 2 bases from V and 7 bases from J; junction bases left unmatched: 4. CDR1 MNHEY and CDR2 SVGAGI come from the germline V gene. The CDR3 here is CASSYDRVTEKLFF. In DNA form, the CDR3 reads TGTGCCAGCAGTTACGACAGGGTGACTGAAAAACTGTTTTTT.

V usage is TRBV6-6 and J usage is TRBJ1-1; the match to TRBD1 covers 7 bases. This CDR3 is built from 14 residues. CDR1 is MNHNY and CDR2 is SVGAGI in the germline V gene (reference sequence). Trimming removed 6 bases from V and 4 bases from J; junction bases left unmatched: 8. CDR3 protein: CASSQTGRFTEAFF. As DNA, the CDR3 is TGTGCCAGCAGCCAGACAGGGAGGTTCACTGAAGCTTTCTTT.

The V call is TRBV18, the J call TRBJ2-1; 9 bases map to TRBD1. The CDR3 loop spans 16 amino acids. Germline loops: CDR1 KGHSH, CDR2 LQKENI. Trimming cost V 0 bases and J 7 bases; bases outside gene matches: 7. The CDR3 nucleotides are TGTGCCAGCTCACCACCCTACAGGGGGCAAGTGAATGAGCAGTTCTTC. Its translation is CASSPPYRGQVNEQFF.

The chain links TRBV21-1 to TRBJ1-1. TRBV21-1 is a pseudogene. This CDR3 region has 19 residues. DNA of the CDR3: TGTGCCAGCAGCCGGGAGGGACAGCCCCCCAAGGCCATGAACACTGAAGCTTTCTTT. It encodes CASSREGQPPKAMNTEAFF.